This TCR beta chain was recorded in a study of cytomegalovirus exposure and HLA in healthy donors. Study-wide findings and caveats: It was likely that a cluster of highly shared sequence variants was a sequencing artifact.

PCR primers comprised 60 Vbeta and 13 Jbeta primers. Data came from immunoSEQ multiplex PCR; TCRdb stores just in-frame clones and leaves some out. The sample holds some 150,000 clones, over 60% seen once. V was trimmed by 0 bases and J by 4 bases, leaving 16 bases between them. This CDR3 is built from 16 residues. Germline V gene sequence: CDR1 SGHTS, CDR2 YDEGEE. Regarding this clone: Its matching antigen is unknown.

The clonotype comes from a man between 40 and 49 years old in good health and CMV-seronegative. The specimen sequenced was PBMCs. The J gene is TRBJ1-1, the V gene TRBV5-8; D perhaps matches TRBD1 (6 bases). CDR3 DNA sequence: TGTGCCAGCAGCTTGGGAAATTGGGGGCCGACCACTGAAGCTTTCTTT. It encodes CASSLGNWGPTTEAFF.